The present entry profiles one TCR beta chain with its context. Its cognate antigen is unknown. Assay: immunoSEQ multiplex PCR; the TCRdb copy retains only in-frame clones and omits some. This table holds around 150,000 clones, 92% found once. The sample comes from a study of T cell responses to AZD1222 COVID-19 vaccine. Study-wide points: Spike as a whole was targeted by vaccine-associated CD4 TCRs, dominant at 160-218 and 743-854. Just five or six AZD1222 recipients were seropositive at baseline. The donors showed a predominance of white British ancestry and of females, with possible underestimation of clonal diversity.

Pooling of second doses given at about 4 or about 12 weeks was done. Material: peripheral blood, obtained 28 days after the second AZD1222 dose. The sequence was obtained from an adult who received the AZD1222 COVID-19 vaccine.

In DNA, the CDR3 is TGTGCCAGCAGTGCCCCAGGGGAGAATGGCTACACCTTC. Translating gives CASSAPGENGYTF. V is TRBV28 and J is TRBJ1-2, with a tentative D call TRBD1 (6 bases). The V end lost 5 bases, the J end lost 6 bases, and 13 bases lay between the germline ends. CDR1 and CDR2 (germline): MDHEN, SYDVKM. This CDR3 contains 13 residues.